This is a list of T cell receptor beta chains from one sample in a study of human T cells and chemical hapten exposure. TCRdb called the RACE reads again in MiXCR, with one record for every CDR3 protein. The repertoire holds tens of thousands of distinct CDR3 sequences, with 6.5% to 8.5% as singletons. This specimen was whole blood, taken in connection with sensitization to the hapten diphenylcyclopropenone (DPC). These receptors were taken from a woman in her 30s with alopecia areata. Some clones in this sample may be carry-over from other donors' samples. CDR3s include the opening cysteine and the closing phenylalanine or tryptophan. D genes are given only for firm matches. Size is stated for part of the rows, as once, few or many counts, or as a class when the clone is expanded.

D: .
size: .
J: TRBJ1-6
V: TRBV5-4
length: 17
DNA: TGTGCCAGCAGCCACGTGACACTAGGAATTTATAATTCACCCCTCCACTTT
CDR3: CASSHVTLGIYNSPLHF

D: .
size: .
J: TRBJ1-3
V: TRBV11-2
length: 16
DNA: TGTGCCAGCAGTCTGAGGAGGGGTTACTCTGGAAACACCATATATTTT
CDR3: CASSLRRGYSGNTIYF

D: .
size: few
J: TRBJ1-2
V: TRBV12-3/TRBV12-4
length: 16
DNA: TGTGCCAGCAGTTTAGATACAGGACTCACCACCCATGGCTACACCTTC
CDR3: CASSLDTGLTTHGYTF

D: .
size: many
J: TRBJ2-3
V: TRBV12-3/TRBV12-4
length: 15
DNA: TGTGCCAGCAGAAGGTCCGGGACTTTCCCAGATACGCAGTATTTT
CDR3: CASRRSGTFPDTQYF

D: .
size: few
J: TRBJ2-5
V: TRBV10-2
length: 14
DNA: TGCGCCAGCAGTGCATCACAGATCTCGGAGACCCAGTACTTC
CDR3: CASSASQISETQYF

D: .
size: .
J: TRBJ1-5
V: TRBV5-4
length: 13
DNA: TGTGCCAGCAGCTTTGAGGGGAATCAGCCCCAGCATTTT
CDR3: CASSFEGNQPQHF

D: .
size: many
J: TRBJ2-2
V: TRBV19
length: 15
DNA: TGTGCCAGTAGTATAGATGCAGGGGCAACCGGGGAGCTGTTTTTT
CDR3: CASSIDAGATGELFF

D: .
size: many
J: TRBJ1-1
V: TRBV29-1
length: 16
DNA: TGCAGCGTTGCTCGGGCAGGGGTCACCCGGAACACTGAAGCTTTCTTT
CDR3: CSVARAGVTRNTEAFF

D: .
size: many
J: TRBJ2-3
V: TRBV27
length: 11
DNA: TGTGCCAGCCGCCACGGAGATACGCAGTATTTT
CDR3: CASRHGDTQYF

D: .
size: many
J: TRBJ1-2
V: TRBV3-1
length: 17
DNA: TGTGCCAGCAGCCAACCAAGGGGGTACACAGCCAACTATGGCTACACCTTC
CDR3: CASSQPRGYTANYGYTF

D: .
size: .
J: TRBJ1-2
V: TRBV12-3/TRBV12-4
length: 14
DNA: TGTGCCACCAAATCTGGGGTAACTAACTATGGCTACACCTTC
CDR3: CATKSGVTNYGYTF

D: TRBD2
size: many
J: TRBJ2-7
V: TRBV12-3/TRBV12-4
length: 13
DNA: TGTGCCAGCAGTTTGCGGGGGTCCTACGAGCAGTACTTC
CDR3: CASSLRGSYEQYF

D: .
size: many
J: TRBJ1-1
V: TRBV6-1
length: 16
DNA: TGTGCCAGCAGTGAATCACCCGACAGCATGAACACTGAAGCTTTCTTT
CDR3: CASSESPDSMNTEAFF

D: .
size: many
J: TRBJ1-1
V: TRBV2
length: 15
DNA: TGTGCCAGCGCAAAGGGGGTCAGGGGGAACACTGAAGCTTTCTTT
CDR3: CASAKGVRGNTEAFF

D: .
size: few
J: TRBJ1-1
V: TRBV9
length: 15
DNA: TGTGCCAGCAGCGTAGAACCCGACAGGAACACTGAAGCTTTCTTT
CDR3: CASSVEPDRNTEAFF

D: .
size: many
J: TRBJ1-5
V: TRBV6-6
length: 12
DNA: TGTGCCAGCAGCCAGTTGGGTCAGCCCCAGCATTTT
CDR3: CASSQLGQPQHF

D: .
size: many
J: TRBJ2-3
V: TRBV11-2
length: 12
DNA: TGTGCCAGCAGAACTAGCTCAGATACGCAGTATTTT
CDR3: CASRTSSDTQYF

D: .
size: many
J: TRBJ1-4
V: TRBV12-3/TRBV12-4
length: 13
DNA: TGTGCCAGCAGAATCCGGACTTCCGAAAAACTGTTTTTT
CDR3: CASRIRTSEKLFF

D: TRBD2
size: many
J: TRBJ2-7
V: TRBV7-2
length: 15
DNA: TGTGCCAGCAGCCCTCCAGCGGGGGCAGCTTACGAGCAGTACTTC
CDR3: CASSPPAGAAYEQYF

D: TRBD1
size: many
J: TRBJ1-5
V: TRBV6-1
length: 14
DNA: TGTGCCAGCAGTGATACAGGGGTGAATCAGCCCCAGCATTTT
CDR3: CASSDTGVNQPQHF

D: .
size: .
J: TRBJ1-1
V: TRBV20-1
length: 11
DNA: TGCAGTGCTAGCGGAAACACTGAAGCTTTCTTT
CDR3: CSASGNTEAFF

D: .
size: once
J: TRBJ1-4
V: TRBV12-3/TRBV12-4
length: 12
DNA: TGTGCCAGCAGTTTCTGGGAGGAAAAACTGTTTTTT
CDR3: CASSFWEEKLFF

D: TRBD1
size: few
J: TRBJ1-1
V: TRBV5-5
length: 15
DNA: TGTGCCAGCAGCGTCGGACAGGGGCAACGCACTGAAGCTTTCTTT
CDR3: CASSVGQGQRTEAFF

D: TRBD2
size: many
J: TRBJ2-7
V: TRBV5-1
length: 15
DNA: TGCGCCAGCAGCTTGACTAGCGGGGATTTCTACGAGCAGTACTTC
CDR3: CASSLTSGDFYEQYF

D: .
size: many
J: TRBJ2-5
V: TRBV5-1
length: 16
DNA: TGCGCCAGCAGCCCATCCCGGGGGTCGGTAGTAGAGACCCAGTACTTC
CDR3: CASSPSRGSVVETQYF

D: TRBD1
size: many
J: TRBJ1-3
V: TRBV7-6
length: 18
DNA: TGTGCCAGCAGCTCCCTTCCCTTTGACAGGGGGTCTGGAAACACCATATATTTT
CDR3: CASSSLPFDRGSGNTIYF

D: .
size: many
J: TRBJ2-1
V: TRBV6-5
length: 15
DNA: TGTGCCAGCAGTCTCGGGGGGCCTAAATACAATGAGCAGTTCTTC
CDR3: CASSLGGPKYNEQFF

D: TRBD2
size: .
J: TRBJ2-2
V: TRBV4-2
length: 19
DNA: TGTGCCAGCAGCCAAAGGGTCTCTAGCGGGGGGACCCACACCGGGGAGCTGTTTTTT
CDR3: CASSQRVSSGGTHTGELFF

D: TRBD1
size: many
J: TRBJ1-2
V: TRBV29-1
length: 14
DNA: TGCAGCGTTGAAGGTGGGCAGGGGGACTATGGCTACACCTTC
CDR3: CSVEGGQGDYGYTF

D: TRBD1
size: many
J: TRBJ1-4
V: TRBV29-1
length: 17
DNA: TGCAGCGTCGAATTACTTAGATCTACAGGGGGAGGTGGGAAACTGTTTTTT
CDR3: CSVELLRSTGGGGKLFF

D: .
size: many
J: TRBJ1-5
V: TRBV7-8
length: 15
DNA: TGTGCCAGCAGCTTACTTGGGGCAGTCAATCAGCCCCAGCATTTT
CDR3: CASSLLGAVNQPQHF

D: TRBD1
size: many
J: TRBJ2-7
V: TRBV6-5
length: 16
DNA: TGTGCCAGCAGTTACACAGGGACAGAGCTCTCCTACGAGCAGTACTTC
CDR3: CASSYTGTELSYEQYF

D: .
size: .
J: TRBJ2-7
V: TRBV25-1
length: 11
DNA: TGTGCCAGCAGTGGAGGGAACGAGCAGTACTTC
CDR3: CASSGGNEQYF

D: TRBD1
size: many
J: TRBJ1-2
V: TRBV20-1
length: 16
DNA: TGCAGTGCTTGTGAACCGGGACAGAGCAGGTGCTATGGCTACACCTTC
CDR3: CSACEPGQSRCYGYTF

D: .
size: many
J: TRBJ2-1
V: TRBV5-1
length: 14
DNA: TGCGCCACCTCGATGGGACCCTCCTACAATGAGCAGTTCTTC
CDR3: CATSMGPSYNEQFF

D: .
size: few
J: TRBJ2-1
V: TRBV2
length: 13
DNA: TGTGCCAGCAGTGAAGGCGCCTACAATGAGCAGTTCTTC
CDR3: CASSEGAYNEQFF